These 22 T cell receptor beta chains share one sample of origin, sequenced in a study of blood T cell repertoires in COVID-19. TCRdb's copy holds only in-frame clones and misses some; the assay was immunoSEQ multiplex PCR. The sample includes over 150,000 clones, about 90% of them seen just once. Sample: PBMCs or T cells enriched from blood (not recorded which). Receptors were obtained from a woman aged 50 to 60 who had recovered from COVID-19.

The gene calls are TRBV5-4 and TRBJ2-5; 7 bases line up with TRBD1. The CDR3 totals 13 residues. V dropped 4 bases and J dropped 5; count of bases not matched to a gene: 5. Germline loops: CDR1 SGHNT, CDR2 YYREEE (reference sequence). CDR3 nucleotide sequence: TGTGCCAGCAGCCTGACAGGGAGCGAGACCCAGTACTTC. It specifies CASSLTGSETQYF.

The rearrangement joins TRBV30 to TRBJ2-3; 7 bases agree with TRBD1. The CDR3 has 17 residues. Germline CDR1 and CDR2: GTSNPN and SVGIG (reference sequence). The trim removed 3 bases at V and 3 bases at J, leaving 15 bases unmatched. The CDR3 loop is CAWRVFDRVGLTDTQYF. CDR3 nucleotides: TGTGCCTGGAGGGTCTTTGACAGGGTCGGATTGACAGATACGCAGTATTTT. The full variable domain, completed using reference TRBV30 and TRBJ2-3, is SQTIHQWPATLVQPVGSPLSLECTVEGTSNPNLYWYRQAAGRGLQLLFYSVGIGQISSEVPQNLSASRPQDRQFILSSKKLLLSDSGFYLCAWRVFDRVGLTDTQYFGPGTRLTVL.

The sample holds a few counts of this clone. The gene calls are TRBV19 and TRBJ2-1; 8 bases fit TRBD2. The CDR3 is 15 amino acids. V shed 1 base and J 6 bases; nucleotides not matched to a gene: 5. Germline CDR1 and CDR2: LNHDA and SQIVND (reference sequence). The CDR3 DNA is TGTGCCAGTAGTATAGTAGGCGGGAGGACCAATGAGCAGTTCTTC. It yields the protein CASSIVGGRTNEQFF.

V and J are TRBV28 and TRBJ2-1, with 9 bases aligning to TRBD2. The CDR3 runs 17 residues. Per the germline V gene, CDR1 is MDHEN and CDR2 is SYDVKM. The J segment lost 6 bases and the V segment lost 2 bases, leaving 11 bases of the junction unmatched. CDR3 sequence: CASSLAGLGREGNEQFF. CDR3 coding DNA: TGTGCCAGCAGTTTAGCCGGCCTAGGGCGGGAGGGCAATGAGCAGTTCTTC.

This clone appeared a few times. This chain connects TRBV2 to TRBJ1-5; D is unresolved. CDR1 is SNHLY and CDR2 is FYNNEI in the germline V gene. Between the trimmed V and J ends, which lost 4 bases and 2 bases, there was a span of 12 bases. The CDR3 sequence is 15 residues long. CDR3 nucleotide sequence: TGTGCCAGCAGTGTTCGGGGTTTGGGCAATCAGCCCCAGCATTTT. Translating gives CASSVRGLGNQPQHF.

The rearrangement joins TRBV28 to TRBJ2-7; TRBD1 is a possible D gene (5 bases). The CDR3 covers 14 residues. The V and J ends lost 5 bases and 6 bases respectively, with 17 bases between them. In germline, CDR1 is MDHEN, CDR2 SYDVKM. CDR3: CASSPPPSGSEQYF. CDR3 bases: TGTGCCAGCAGTCCTCCACCCTCAGGGTCCGAGCAGTACTTC. Complete variable domain (other parts from reference TRBV28 and TRBJ2-7): DVKVTQSSRYLVKRTGEKVFLECVQDMDHENMFWYRQDPGLGLRLIYFSYDVKMKEKGDIPEGYSVSREKKERFSLILESASTNQTSMYLCASSPPPSGSEQYFGPGTRLTVT.

V gene TRBV4-2 combines with J gene TRBJ2-3; 16 nucleotides align to TRBD2. The CDR3 contains 20 residues. V was pared by 4 bases and J by 5 bases, with 15 bases of the junction left unmatched. The V gene's germline CDR1 is LGHNA and CDR2 YNFKEQ. For the CDR3, the DNA is TGTGCCAGCAGCCTCGACGCCCCGGGACTAGCGGGAGGGACGGGAGATACGCAGTATTTT. Protein: CASSLDAPGLAGGTGDTQYF.

The chain employs TRBV4-1 and TRBJ1-1; 11 bases fit TRBD1. Germline V gene sequence: CDR1 MGHRA, CDR2 YSYEKL. The CDR3 contains 17 residues. V dropped 2 bases and J dropped 6; count of bases not matched to a gene: 11. As DNA, the CDR3 is TGCGCCAGCAGCCAATACCGGGACAGGGGGGGTACTTCTGAAGCTTTCTTT. Translated, it gives CASSQYRDRGGTSEAFF.

The chain carries TRBV7-9 and TRBJ2-3; a weak D match, TRBD2 (6 bases). Trimming cost V 2 bases and J 4 bases, with 10 bases left between them. The germline V gene has CDR1 SEHNR and CDR2 FQNEAQ (reference sequence). The CDR3 runs 14 residues. CDR3 in amino acids: CASSLRGSADTQYF. In nucleotides, the CDR3 is TGTGCCAGCAGCTTACGGGGGAGCGCAGATACGCAGTATTTT.

The chain employs TRBV7-9 and TRBJ2-1; possibly TRBD1 for D (5 bases). V gave up 5 bases and J gave up 0 bases, with 17 bases separating them. CDR3 length equals 17 residues. The germline CDR1 and CDR2 sequences are SEHNR and FQNEAQ (reference sequence). CDR3 in amino acids: CASSVRRRGSSYNEQFF. The CDR3 DNA reads as TGTGCCAGCAGCGTCCGTCGTAGGGGAAGCTCCTACAATGAGCAGTTCTTC.

With respect to this clone: Other DNA sequences in the same sample also yield this CDR3. The chain joins TRBV18 to TRBJ2-7; TRBD1 might be the D (5 bases). V dropped 2 bases and J dropped 3 bases, with 8 bases sitting between them. CDR1 and CDR2 from the germline V gene are KGHSH and LQKENI. This CDR3 contains 13 residues. The CDR3 loop reads CASSPGAGYEQYF. The CDR3 DNA follows: TGTGCCAGCTCACCAGGGGCAGGCTACGAGCAGTACTTC.

V is TRBV29-1 and J is TRBJ2-7; the match to TRBD2 covers 9 bases. There are 19 residues in the CDR3. Germline CDR1 SQVTM, CDR2 ANQGSEA. The V gene end was trimmed by 4 bases and the J gene end by 2 bases; junction bases not matched to a gene: 21. The chain's CDR3 is CSVARRTSDSRLWAYEQYF. CDR3 DNA: TGCAGCGTTGCGAGAAGGACTAGCGACTCTCGCCTTTGGGCCTACGAGCAGTACTTC.

As to this clone: Its ends do not fully match the called genes, so a read error is possible. J is TRBJ2-3 and V is TRBV10-3, with D possibly being TRBD2 (6 bases). Germline assignment: CDR1 ENHRY and CDR2 SYGVKD. The CDR3 runs to 16 residues. CDR3 bases: TGTGCCGTCAGCGGGTCTGATCAAACTAGCACAGATACGCAGTATTTT. Its translation is CAVSGSDQTSTDTQYF.

The chain's CDR3 is CSGKHKETQYF. The CDR3 DNA reads as TGCAGCGGAAAACACAAAGAGACCCAGTACTTC. The V gene is TRBV29-1, the J gene TRBJ2-5; no firm D call. The CDR3 loop spans 11 amino acids. V dropped 7 bases and J dropped 3 bases, with 9 bases sitting between them. Germline V gene data show CDR1 as SQVTM and CDR2 as ANQGSEA. Complete variable domain (other parts from reference TRBV29-1 and TRBJ2-5): SAVISQKPSRDICQRGTSLTIQCQVDSQVTMMFWYRQQPGQSLTLIATANQGSEATYESGFVIDKFPISRPNLTFSTLTVSNMSPEDSSIYLCSGKHKETQYFGPGTRLLVL.

This clone was observed a few times. The rearrangement joins TRBV27 to TRBJ2-5; TRBD2 agrees at 16 bases. The CDR3 consists of 15 residues. V lost 6 bases to trimming and J lost 5 bases; unmatched junction nucleotides: 3. CDR1 MNHEY and CDR2 SMNVEV come from the germline V gene (reference sequence). The CDR3 DNA is TGTGCCAGCAGGGGACTAGCGGGAGGGATGGAGACCCAGTACTTC. This encodes CASRGLAGGMETQYF.

The chain couples TRBV11-2 to TRBJ2-1, with 9 bases matching TRBD2. J was trimmed by 7 bases and V by 1 base; bases with no gene match: 11. The CDR3 is 17 amino acids. Germline assignment: CDR1 SGHAT and CDR2 FQNNGV. The CDR3 is CASSLAGKASGKNEQFF. The CDR3 DNA follows: TGTGCCAGCAGCTTAGCGGGAAAGGCTAGCGGGAAGAATGAGCAGTTCTTC.

This chain uses TRBV9 with TRBJ1-2; no definite D call. The CDR3 runs 14 residues. V was pared by 0 bases and J by 8 bases, with 14 bases between. Looked up from germline, CDR1 is SGDLS and CDR2 is YYNGEE. The CDR3: CASSVDVGWRGYTF. The CDR3 DNA reads TGTGCCAGCAGCGTAGATGTAGGGTGGAGGGGCTACACCTTC.

This chain connects TRBV2 to TRBJ1-4; 12 bases line up with TRBD1. V lost 6 bases and J lost 7; bases outside the gene matches: 12. The CDR3 has 17 residues. Germline CDR1 reads SNHLY; CDR2 reads FYNNEI. DNA of the CDR3: TGTGCCAGCAGCCCCGGGACAGGGGGCCGGAGGGTTGAAAAACTGTTTTTT. It translates to CASSPGTGGRRVEKLFF.

This rearrangement joins TRBV7-6 to TRBJ2-1, with D perhaps matching TRBD2 (5 bases). CDR3 length equals 16 residues. Trimming took 5 bases from V and 2 from J, leaving 16 bases between them. In germline, CDR1 is SGHVS, CDR2 FNYEAQ. The CDR3, as DNA: TGTGCCAGCAGCCCGGCCATAACGGGAACCTACAATGAGCAGTTCTTC. Translating it yields CASSPAITGTYNEQFF.

The sample holds one count of this clone. The rearrangement uses TRBV28 and TRBJ2-2; D uncertain. Germline V gene sequence: CDR1 MDHEN, CDR2 SYDVKM. The CDR3 is made up of 13 amino acids. The germline V and J ends were trimmed by 10 bases and 0 bases, with 9 bases remaining between them. CDR3 in amino acids: CATRGANTGELFF. CDR3 DNA: TGTGCCACTCGCGGCGCGAACACCGGGGAGCTGTTTTTT.

The chain links TRBV12-5 to TRBJ1-1; a weak D match, TRBD1 (5 bases). The ends were cut back, 4 bases at V and 5 bases at J, with 11 bases in the middle. Looked up from germline, CDR1 is LGHNT and CDR2 is FRNRAP. This CDR3 has 13 residues. The CDR3 DNA is TGTGCTAGTGGTTCGACAGCTGAAACTGAAGCTTTCTTT. It codes for CASGSTAETEAFF.

This clone has a single count. V and J are TRBV6-2 or TRBV6-3 and TRBJ1-5; no reliable D call. V dropped 5 bases and J dropped 3 bases, with 11 bases sitting between them. CDR1 MNHEY and CDR2 SVGEGT come from the germline V gene. There are 14 residues in the CDR3. CDR3 loop: CASSTNRDNQPQHF. The CDR3 region has the DNA TGTGCCAGCAGTACGAACAGAGACAATCAGCCCCAGCATTTT.